These 18 T cell receptor beta chains share one sample of origin, sequenced in a study of T cell repertoires in cytomegalovirus infection. TCRdb analysed the reads with MiXCR anew, one entry per CDR3 protein. The sample holds approximately 770,000 distinct CDR3 sequences, approximately 32% seen once. Their antigen targets remain unknown. The sequencing used cultured CD8+ T cells from PBMCs, collected from culture after CMV antigen stimulation. The receptors derive from a human donor in good health (CMV status not recorded). Some clones in this sample may be carry-over from other donors' samples.

This clonotype was picked up a small number of times. The V call is TRBV6-2 or TRBV6-3, the J call TRBJ2-3; 11 bases agree with TRBD2. The V gene end was trimmed by 6 bases and the J gene end by 2 bases; junction bases not matched to a gene: 10. From germline, CDR1 is MNHEY and CDR2 SVGEGT. The CDR3 spans 17 residues. The chain's CDR3 is CASRDPLAGEYTDTQYF. CDR3 coding DNA: TGTGCCAGCAGAGACCCACTAGCGGGGGAATACACAGATACGCAGTATTTT.

The V and J genes are TRBV5-5 and TRBJ2-7, with D unclear. The V end lost 2 bases, the J end lost 7 bases, and 13 bases lay between the germline ends. This CDR3 spans 13 amino acids. Germline values: CDR1 SGHKS, CDR2 YYEKEE (reference sequence). CDR3 protein: CASSFDGLGEQYV. The DNA of the CDR3 is TGTGCCAGCAGCTTCGACGGTCTAGGAGAGCAGTACGTC.

This clonotype has a handful of counts. The J gene is TRBJ2-1, the V gene TRBV11-2; perhaps TRBD1 as D (6 bases). The length of the CDR3 is 17 residues. V was pared by 0 bases and J by 0 bases, with 12 bases between. CDR1 and CDR2 (germline): SGHAT, FQNNGV. CDR3 region: CASSLDNGQYSYNEQFF. As DNA, the CDR3 is TGTGCCAGCAGCTTAGATAACGGACAGTACTCCTACAATGAGCAGTTCTTC.

This clonotype showed up just a few times. The chain links TRBV5-4 to TRBJ2-4; D might be TRBD1 (6 bases). In germline, CDR1 is SGHNT, CDR2 YYREEE (reference sequence). V was trimmed by 10 bases and J by 0 bases, leaving 23 bases between them. This CDR3 spans 17 amino acids. The CDR3, as DNA: TGTGCCTCCCGGACAGCACCAGGGGACCTAGCCAAAAACATTCAGTACTTC. Translation: CASRTAPGDLAKNIQYF.

The sample holds a few counts of this clonotype. The chain joins TRBV19 to TRBJ1-1, with D hard to call. With 7 bases removed from V and 0 bases from J, the gap between germline ends came to 15 bases. CDR1 is LNHDA and CDR2 is SQIVND in the germline V gene (reference sequence). The CDR3 sequence is 15 residues long. CDR3 amino acids: CASTKGRSMNTEAFF. CDR3 nucleotide sequence: TGTGCCAGTACCAAAGGGCGGTCCATGAACACTGAAGCTTTCTTT.

The gene calls are TRBV27 and TRBJ2-7, with 8 nucleotides matching TRBD1. Trimming took 5 bases from V and 5 from J; bases not matched to a gene: 8. The CDR3 has 14 amino acids. Germline CDR1 MNHEY, CDR2 SMNVEV (reference sequence). CDR3 in amino acids: CASSPRQGRDEQYV. In DNA, the CDR3 is TGTGCCAGCAGTCCGCGACAGGGGCGGGACGAGCAGTACGTC.

This clonotype was picked up a small number of times. The V gene is TRBV7-2, the J gene TRBJ2-3, with 9 positions matching TRBD2. The junction had 14 bases not matched to a gene; V was cut back by 3 bases and J by 1 base. Germline V gene sequence: CDR1 SGHTA, CDR2 FQGNSA. CDR3 size: 19 residues. CDR3 coding DNA: TGTGCCAGCAGCTTCAAGGGAGCGGGGGGCTCTTTAGGCACAGATACGCAGTATTTT. This encodes CASSFKGAGGSLGTDTQYF.

The chain recombines TRBV9 with TRBJ2-6, with D perhaps TRBD2 (6 bases). From germline, CDR1 is SGDLS and CDR2 YYNGEE. The germline V and J ends were trimmed by 4 bases and 2 bases, with 19 bases remaining between them. This CDR3 is built from 18 residues. The CDR3: CASSKPIFGGTGANVLTF. CDR3 bases: TGTGCCAGCAGCAAGCCCATTTTCGGGGGAACTGGGGCCAACGTCCTGACTTTC.

This clonotype was seen a few times. The chain joins TRBV5-6 to TRBJ2-3; D possibly corresponds to TRBD1 (6 bases). Trimming left V 2 bases short and J 2 bases short, with 9 bases between. CDR3 length: 14 amino acids. Germline loops: CDR1 SGHDT, CDR2 YYEEEE. The CDR3 loop reads CASSLDRPTDTQYF. The CDR3 coding sequence is TGTGCCAGCAGCTTAGACAGGCCCACAGATACGCAGTATTTT.

V is TRBV7-9 and J is TRBJ2-1; D is ambiguous. The CDR3 is made up of 13 amino acids. The V end was cut by 6 bases, the J end by 9 bases, with 15 bases between. Germline V gene sequence: CDR1 SEHNR, CDR2 FQNEAQ (reference sequence). The DNA for the CDR3 is TGTGCCAGCAGTCCGGTCCCCCGGGCTGAGCAGTTCTTC. Translation gives CASSPVPRAEQFF.

The gene calls are TRBV6-1 and TRBJ2-7, with D unclear. The CDR3 is 9 amino acids. Germline lookup yields CDR1 MNHNS and CDR2 SASEGT. Trimming left V 10 bases short and J 6 bases short, with 7 bases between. The CDR3 sequence is CATHGEQYF. CDR3 sequence (DNA): TGTGCCACCCATGGCGAGCAGTACTTC.

This clonotype was observed a handful of times. The chain joins TRBV24-1 to TRBJ2-3, with 9 nucleotides matching TRBD1. The CDR3 is 16 amino acids. Germline CDR1 is KGHDR and CDR2 is SFDVKD. Unmatched junction bases numbered 2, after V lost 2 bases and J lost 0 bases. The CDR3 nucleotides are TGTGCCACCAGTGATTGGGGGACAGGGAGCACAGATACGCAGTATTTT. This gives the protein CATSDWGTGSTDTQYF.

The V call is TRBV4-1, the J call TRBJ1-2; possibly TRBD1 for D (6 bases). This CDR3 is 15 amino acids long. Germline-derived CDR1 and CDR2 are MGHRA and YSYEKL. Trimming pared 1 base from V and 3 bases from J, leaving 12 bases between. The CDR3 sequence: CASSQVTGQHYGYTF. The CDR3 coding sequence is TGCGCCAGCAGCCAAGTTACCGGACAGCACTATGGCTACACCTTC.

This clonotype was recorded many times. The rearrangement uses TRBV7-3 and TRBJ2-5; D is unclear. The germline CDR1 and CDR2 sequences are SGHTA and FQGTGA. The CDR3 is 15 residues long. The V end lost 1 base, the J end lost 1 base, and 10 bases lay between the germline ends. For the CDR3, the DNA is TGTGCCAGCAGCTTAATCGGCGCGACCCAAGAGACCCAGTACTTC. Translating gives CASSLIGATQETQYF.

This rearrangement joins TRBV6-1 to TRBJ1-6, with no clear D. This CDR3 region has 14 residues. V was shortened by 9 bases and J by 9 bases, with 18 bases between the two germline ends. Germline values: CDR1 MNHNS, CDR2 SASEGT. In DNA, the CDR3 is TGTGCCAGTGAGGAGGAGACGGGTGGTTCACCCCTCCACTTT. Translating gives CASEEETGGSPLHF.

This clonotype occurred a few times. V gene TRBV7-2 combines with J gene TRBJ2-7, with D unclear. V was shortened by 1 base and J by 3 bases, with 7 bases between the two germline ends. From germline, CDR1 is SGHTA and CDR2 FQGNSA. The CDR3 totals 13 residues. The CDR3: CASSLGSHYEQYF. The CDR3 coding sequence is TGTGCCAGCAGCTTAGGGAGTCACTACGAGCAGTACTTC.

This clonotype was detected ten times or more. For the CDR3, the DNA is TGTGCCAGCAGCTTAGCGCGGGAAAACGGGAATGAGCAGTTCTTC. This gives the protein CASSLARENGNEQFF. This chain links TRBV7-8 with TRBJ2-1; tentative D call: TRBD2 (6 bases). Germline V gene data show CDR1 as SGHVS and CDR2 as FQNEAQ. V lost 0 bases and J lost 7, with 13 bases in between. CDR3 length: 15 amino acids.

This clonotype was seen a few times. This may come from a read error, since a much larger clone is one base off. The chain recombines TRBV7-9 with TRBJ2-1, with 11 bases aligning to TRBD2. Germline V gene lookup returns CDR1 SEHNR and CDR2 FQNEAQ (reference sequence). The CDR3 runs to 16 residues. Trimming took 4 bases from V and 3 from J; bases not matched to a gene: 5. CDR3 loop: CASSSLAGGHYNEQFF. DNA of the CDR3: TGTGCCAGCAGCTCCTTAGCGGGGGGGCACTACAATGAGCAGTTCTTC.